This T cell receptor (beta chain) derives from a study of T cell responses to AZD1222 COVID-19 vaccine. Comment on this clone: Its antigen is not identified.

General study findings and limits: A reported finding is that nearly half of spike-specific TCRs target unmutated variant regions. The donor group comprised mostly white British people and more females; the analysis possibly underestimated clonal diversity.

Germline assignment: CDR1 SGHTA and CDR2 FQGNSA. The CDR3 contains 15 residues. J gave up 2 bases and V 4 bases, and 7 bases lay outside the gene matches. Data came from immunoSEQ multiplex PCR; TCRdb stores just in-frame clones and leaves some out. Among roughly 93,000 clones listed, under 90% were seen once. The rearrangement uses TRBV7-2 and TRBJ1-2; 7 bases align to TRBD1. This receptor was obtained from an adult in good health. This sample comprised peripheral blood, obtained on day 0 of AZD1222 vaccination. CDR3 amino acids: CASSWQGGGNYGYTF. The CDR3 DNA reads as TGTGCCAGCAGCTGGCAGGGGGGTGGCAACTATGGCTACACCTTC. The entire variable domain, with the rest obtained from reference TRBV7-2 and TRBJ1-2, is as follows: GAGVSQSPSNKVTEKGKDVELRCDPISGHTALYWYRQSLGQGLEFLIYFQGNSAPDKSGLPSDRFSAERTGGSVSTLTIQRTQQEDSAVYLCASSWQGGGNYGYTFGSGTRLTVV.